The 11 T cell receptor beta chains reported below all come from one sample, sequenced in a study of response to subunit inactivated influenza vaccine. TCRdb re-called the RT-PCR reads with MiXCR, one entry per CDR3 protein. The sample has around 480,000 distinct CDR3 sequences, 9.5% to 13% seen once. This material consisted of PBMCs from blood, taken more than 35 days after vaccination. The receptors here all came from a man in his forties or fifties who received an inactivated influenza vaccine.

This clonotype came up many times. The chain joins TRBV3-1 to TRBJ2-5; 14 positions match TRBD2. The CDR3 covers 14 residues. The V segment lost 8 bases and the J segment 7 bases; nucleotides outside the gene matches: 6. Germline V gene lookup returns CDR1 LGHDT and CDR2 YNNKEL (reference sequence). The CDR3: CASGTSGGSRTQYF. The CDR3 nucleotides are TGTGCCAGCGGGACTAGCGGGGGTTCAAGGACCCAGTACTTC.

This chain uses TRBV5-1 with TRBJ2-2; D call uncertain. This CDR3 has 13 residues. Trimming shortened V by 6 bases and J by 7 bases, and 13 bases separated the two germline ends. Germline V gene sequence: CDR1 SGHRS, CDR2 YFSETQ. The CDR3 DNA reads TGCGCCAGCAAAACAGAGGCAGTCGGGGAGCTGTTTTTT. As protein: CASKTEAVGELFF.

This chain links TRBV4-3 with TRBJ2-2, with TRBD2 matching over 8 bases. The CDR3 covers 17 residues. Germline V lookup: CDR1 LGHNA, CDR2 YSLEER. Germline trimming cut 1 base from V and 5 bases from J; bases unmatched to any gene: 9. CDR3 coding DNA: TGCGCCAGCAGCCAAGTACTAGCGGCCAGGGAAACCGGGGAGCTGTTTTTT. This translates into CASSQVLAARETGELFF.

This clonotype was detected only a few times. This chain links TRBV20-1 with TRBJ2-3; tentatively, D is TRBD1 (6 bases). CDR1 and CDR2 (germline): DFQATT, SNEGSKA (reference sequence). The V gene lost 6 bases and the J gene lost 3 bases, with 16 bases spanning the gap. This CDR3 has 14 residues. CDR3 DNA: TGCAGTGCCTCTCCCAGGGGAAGGACAGATACGCAGTATTTT. This sequence encodes CSASPRGRTDTQYF.

This clonotype was recorded at least ten times. This chain links TRBV11-2 with TRBJ2-3; D perhaps matches TRBD1 (7 bases). Trimming cost V 5 bases and J 2 bases, with 23 bases left between them. This CDR3 has 18 residues. Germline CDR1 and CDR2: SGHAT and FQNNGV. This chain's CDR3 is CASSPLRGDVFYTDTQYF. The CDR3 nucleotides are TGTGCCAGCAGCCCCCTCAGGGGGGACGTCTTTTACACAGATACGCAGTATTTT.

This clonotype appeared a few times. This CDR3 is missing its conserved last phenylalanine or tryptophan, likely due to a read error. It is unclear where the CDR3 begins or ends on the DNA, so no DNA is shown, and the CDR3 is as TCRdb lists it. This chain joins TRBV2 and TRBJ2-5; the table gives TRBD2 as D, unverified against the DNA. The CDR3 length is 11 residues, termini included. The germline V gene has CDR1 SNHLY and CDR2 FYNNEI. The CDR3 sequence: CASSSVDSEKY.

This clonotype was seen ten or more times. DNA of the CDR3: TGCGCCAGCAGCCCATTGGGGCTAGCGAACGGGGAGCTGTTTTTT. Translated: CASSPLGLANGELFF. This chain joins TRBV5-1 and TRBJ2-2, with D perhaps matching TRBD2 (6 bases). Germline assignment: CDR1 SGHRS and CDR2 YFSETQ. The CDR3 sequence is 15 residues long. V was trimmed by 4 bases and J by 7 bases, leaving 17 bases between them.

This clonotype was counted a few times. The chain joins TRBV5-5 to TRBJ1-2, with a tentative D call TRBD1 (6 bases). Per the germline V gene, CDR1 is SGHKS and CDR2 is YYEKEE (reference sequence). CDR3 length: 14 residues. The ends were cut back, 6 bases at V and 3 bases at J, with 15 bases in the middle. The CDR3 protein is CASTRQASHYGYTF. CDR3 nucleotides: TGTGCCAGCACCCGACAGGCGTCGCACTATGGCTACACCTTC.

This clonotype occurred a few times. V and J are TRBV6-1 and TRBJ2-3, with TRBD2 as a possible D gene (5 bases). The CDR3 is 14 amino acids. Germline CDR1 is MNHNS and CDR2 is SASEGT. With 2 bases removed from V and 2 bases from J, the gap between germline ends came to 8 bases. CDR3 bases: TGTGCCAGCAGTGAACGGGGAATCACAGATACGCAGTATTTT. This sequence encodes CASSERGITDTQYF.

The rearrangement uses TRBV3-1 and TRBJ2-3; possible D gene TRBD2, 5 bases. V lost 4 bases to trimming and J lost 2 bases, with 13 bases between them. Germline lookup yields CDR1 LGHDT and CDR2 YNNKEL (reference sequence). The CDR3 length is 15 residues. The CDR3 reads CASSRRSGITDTQYF. The CDR3 region has the DNA TGTGCCAGCAGCCGCAGGTCCGGGATCACAGATACGCAGTATTTT.

This clonotype was picked up many times. CDR3 protein: CASSLGWWTYF. CDR3 nucleotides: TGTGCCAGCAGCTTAGGTTGGTGGACGTACTTC. The genes are TRBV7-9 and TRBJ2-7; D not certain. V shed 1 base and J shed 12 bases, with 10 bases lying between them. CDR1 is SEHNR and CDR2 is FQNEAQ in the germline V gene (reference sequence). This CDR3 is 11 amino acids long.